The 18 T cell receptor beta chains below come from one sample, sequenced in a study of blood T cell repertoires in COVID-19. Some clones are missing from TCRdb's copy, which holds only in-frame ones; the method was immunoSEQ multiplex PCR. The sample consists of approximately 64,000 clones, more than 65% of them appearing once. Material for sequencing was peripheral blood. These receptors came from a woman in her 70s with acute or convalescent COVID-19.

In its sample, this clone was seen a few times. The chain uses TRBV6-5 and TRBJ1-1; D is possibly TRBD1 (6 bases). V was cut by 2 bases and J by 5 bases, with 15 bases left in between. This CDR3 is built from 15 residues. The germline CDR1 and CDR2 sequences are MNHEY and SVGAGI. The CDR3 DNA reads TGTGCCAGCAGTTACCTCGTCACAGGGCTTACTGAAGCTTTCTTT. Translated, it gives CASSYLVTGLTEAFF.

Here the CDR3 reads CASSFRTGMGGYTF. In DNA form, the CDR3 reads TGTGCCAGCAGTTTCAGGACAGGGATGGGTGGCTACACCTTC. The rearrangement joins TRBV6-5 to TRBJ1-2, with 8 bases fitting TRBD1. The germline gives CDR1 MNHEY, CDR2 SVGAGI. The CDR3 covers 14 residues. With 4 bases clipped from V and 7 bases from J, the junction kept 8 bases outside the gene matches.

This rearrangement joins TRBV28 to TRBJ1-2; 7 nucleotides align to TRBD1. CDR1 is MDHEN and CDR2 is SYDVKM in the germline V gene. The CDR3 spans 14 residues. J gave up 4 bases and V 2 bases, and 4 bases lay outside the gene matches. Written as DNA, the CDR3 is TGTGCCAGCAGTTTAGGACAGGAACTCTATGGCTACACCTTC. It encodes CASSLGQELYGYTF.

V is TRBV12-3 or TRBV12-4 and J is TRBJ2-1; unclear D gene. The CDR3 totals 11 residues. Trimming left V 5 bases short and J 10 bases short, with 9 bases between. Written as DNA, the CDR3 is TGTGCCAGCAGTCCCCTCGGGGAGCAGTTCTTC. Its translation: CASSPLGEQFF.

The rearrangement links TRBV9 to TRBJ2-1, with TRBD1 identical over 8 bases. The CDR3 spans 16 residues. The V gene end was trimmed by 4 bases and the J gene end by 0 bases; junction bases not matched to a gene: 6. Germline-derived CDR1 and CDR2 are SGDLS and YYNGEE. CDR3 residues: CASSPVGQGSYNEQFF. Here the CDR3 DNA reads TGTGCCAGCAGCCCCGTCGGACAGGGCTCCTACAATGAGCAGTTCTTC.

This rearrangement joins TRBV2 to TRBJ2-1; TRBD2 aligns across 7 bases. V lost 4 bases to trimming and J lost 3 bases; unmatched junction nucleotides: 6. This CDR3 contains 15 residues. In germline, CDR1 is SNHLY, CDR2 FYNNEI. This chain's CDR3 is CASSVGAGVYNEQFF. As DNA, the CDR3 is TGTGCCAGCAGTGTTGGGGCGGGAGTCTACAATGAGCAGTTCTTC.

This clone was detected once. The chain uses TRBV6-6 and TRBJ2-7, with a weak D call TRBD2 (6 bases). Germline V gene sequence: CDR1 MNHNY, CDR2 SVGAGI (reference sequence). The CDR3 runs to 15 residues. Trimming took off 6 bases at V and 3 bases at J, with 18 bases between the two ends. The DNA of the CDR3 is TGTGCCAGCAGCCCCCAGCGGGTGGATCTCTACGAGCAGTACTTC. It translates to CASSPQRVDLYEQYF.

J is TRBJ1-2 and V is TRBV10-3; no reliable D call. V was pared by 8 bases and J by 4 bases, with 20 bases between. Germline lookup yields CDR1 ENHRY and CDR2 SYGVKD. CDR3 length equals 15 residues. In DNA, the CDR3 is TGTGCCATCTCAGGTGGGGAGGGAGTCCTCTATGGCTACACCTTC. Translated: CAISGGEGVLYGYTF.

The chain employs TRBV7-8 and TRBJ2-7, with 9 bases fitting TRBD2. In germline, CDR1 is SGHVS, CDR2 FQNEAQ. The CDR3 length is 16 residues. After removal of 5 bases from V and 0 bases from J, the junction contained 8 bases not matched to a gene. CDR3: CASSPSGLASSYEQYF. The CDR3, as DNA: TGTGCCAGCAGCCCGTCGGGACTAGCAAGCTCCTACGAGCAGTACTTC.

The rearrangement joins TRBV7-2 to TRBJ1-4; D perhaps matches TRBD1 (6 bases). The CDR3 is 15 amino acids. With 8 bases removed from V and 1 base from J, the gap between germline ends came to 14 bases. Germline V gene lookup returns CDR1 SGHTA and CDR2 FQGNSA. For the CDR3, the DNA is TGTGCCAGCTGTCTGAGAGGGGGAACTAATGAAAAACTGTTTTTT. Its protein is CASCLRGGTNEKLFF.

This chain links TRBV2 with TRBJ1-4; TRBD1 matches 7 bases. This CDR3 is built from 15 residues. With V trimmed by 5 bases and J by 11 bases, 14 bases remained unmatched. Germline-derived CDR1 and CDR2 are SNHLY and FYNNEI. For the CDR3, the DNA is TGTGCCAGCAGTACTCTCGGACAGGCCCTGAACAAACTGTTTTTT. It yields the protein CASSTLGQALNKLFF. Together with reference TRBV2 and TRBJ1-4, the CDR3 gives the full variable domain: EPEVTQTPSHQVTQMGQEVILRCVPISNHLYFYWYRQILGQKVEFLVSFYNNEISEKSEIFDDQFSVERPDGSNFTLKIRSTKLEDSAMYFCASSTLGQALNKLFFGSGTQLSVL.

The V call is TRBV10-3, the J call TRBJ2-1; 10 nucleotides match TRBD2. Looked up from germline, CDR1 is ENHRY and CDR2 is SYGVKD. The V gene end was trimmed by 3 bases and the J gene end by 3 bases; junction bases not matched to a gene: 2. This CDR3 spans 15 amino acids. This CDR3 is CAISDPSGSYNEQFF. The CDR3 nucleotides are TGTGCCATCAGTGATCCTAGCGGGAGCTACAATGAGCAGTTCTTC.

The V call is TRBV19, the J call TRBJ2-5, with 8 bases matching TRBD2. V shed 5 bases, J shed 5 bases, and the junction held 16 bases outside the gene matches. CDR1 is LNHDA and CDR2 is SQIVND in the germline V gene (reference sequence). CDR3 length equals 17 residues. The chain's CDR3 is CASSGIGGGSISETQYF. DNA for the CDR3: TGTGCCAGTAGTGGCATCGGGGGGGGATCGATTAGTGAGACCCAGTACTTC.

The chain employs TRBV7-2 and TRBJ2-1, with 11 bases matching TRBD2. The J segment lost 6 bases and the V segment lost 0 bases, leaving 7 bases of the junction unmatched. The CDR3 has 17 amino acids. The germline gives CDR1 SGHTA, CDR2 FQGNSA. CDR3 residues: CASSLALAGGPSNEQFF. CDR3 DNA: TGTGCCAGCAGCTTAGCGCTAGCGGGAGGCCCCTCCAATGAGCAGTTCTTC.

V and J are TRBV23-1 and TRBJ2-1; maybe TRBD1 (6 bases). TRBV23-1 is annotated as an ORF whose role is uncertain. There are 15 residues in the CDR3. Trimming pared 4 bases from V and 4 bases from J, leaving 14 bases between. The CDR3 nucleotides read TGCGCCAGCAGTCCGCCGGGACATTGTTACAATGAGCAGTTCTTC. Translated: CASSPPGHCYNEQFF.

The J gene is TRBJ1-1, the V gene TRBV3-1 (or the pseudogene TRBV3-2); 9 bases agree with TRBD1. J was trimmed by 6 bases and V by 4 bases; bases with no gene match: 9. Germline V gene lookup returns CDR1 LGHDT and CDR2 YNNKEL (reference sequence). The CDR3 has 15 amino acids. As DNA, the CDR3 is TGTGCCAGCAGCCGACAGGGGGGGCAAGGGGCTGAAGCTTTCTTT. It is translated as CASSRQGGQGAEAFF.

CDR3 residues: CSIGQGTNYGYTF. The CDR3 coding sequence is TGCAGCATAGGACAGGGAACTAACTATGGCTACACCTTC. This rearrangement joins TRBV29-1 to TRBJ1-2; 8 nucleotides align to TRBD1. The V segment lost 8 bases and the J segment 0 bases; nucleotides outside the gene matches: 5. The CDR3 is 13 residues long. Germline values: CDR1 SQVTM, CDR2 ANQGSEA.

The chain employs TRBV25-1 and TRBJ1-3; D unresolved. V shed 3 bases and J shed 2 bases, with 11 bases lying between them. Germline CDR1 and CDR2: MGHDK and SYGVNS. The CDR3 contains 15 residues. CDR3 sequence reads: CASSDGRSPGNTIYF. CDR3 bases: TGTGCCAGCAGTGATGGGAGATCCCCTGGAAACACCATATATTTT.